This paragraph covers one T cell receptor (beta chain) sequence. The specificity of this receptor is unknown. There are no base qualities to consult, and no much larger clone falls within one base. The sample belongs to a study of cytomegalovirus exposure and HLA in healthy donors (dated by TCRdb to the late 2010s). Looking at the study overall: In an earlier analysis of approximately 640 of the donors, about 270 Gb of sequence data and just under 120 million unique TCR beta sequences from 150 million to 200 million T cells were reported. Approximately 300 gigabases of sequencing data and around 80 million unique TCR sequences made up an early release that covered 500 to 700 HLA-typed donors. Of the 300 to 500 genotyped donors, over 80% were placed in the genetic ancestry cluster associated with self-reported Caucasian donors. The study was designed to test whether signatures of past pathogen exposure could be identified by cataloging public T cell receptors. The T cell repertoires of several hundred subjects were profiled by immunosequencing and related to cytomegalovirus serostatus. Besides the first cohort of more than 650 subjects, a separate validation cohort made up of 120 different subjects was used. To predict cytomegalovirus infection status, the study brought together high-throughput TCR immunosequencing, statistical association of individual TCRs with disease status, and machine learning. To study patterns of TCR occurrence, a later analysis re-analyzed previously published TCR beta repertoires from around 660 donors and added high-resolution HLA genotyping. In the later analysis, no new phenotypic data were used to find candidate immune exposures; instead, reliance was placed on TCR beta sequences and their occurrence across donors. To decide whether each TCR beta V gene segment behaved as functional or pseudogenic, an earlier analysis of some 600 of the donors relied on high-throughput TCR beta sequencing. Donor age, sex, ethnicity and CMV serostatus were compiled together with the repertoire data. A later genetic analysis used genome-wide SNP genotypes for about 65% of the 666 donors, treating that subset as a discovery cohort. Every discovery cohort repertoire had been produced on one sequencing platform. Class I and class II HLA loci were covered by the typing at four-digit resolution. The number of typed donors differed by locus: about 620-630 for A, B, C, DRB1 and DQB1; about 520 for DQA1; 606 for DPA1; and some 450 for DPB1. A handful of DR-DQ haplotypes were handled as single units for association and clustering because linkage in the cohort was strong. Among several hundred genotyped donors of the cohort, an average of approximately 220,000 unique TCR beta nucleotide sequences was sequenced per donor, of which roughly 18% were non-productive. The full study reports these points: This cohort had only TCR beta chains sequenced, and the lack of alpha or paired-chain data limited which features could be detected. A further reported finding was that TCR beta sequences accurately predicted the HLA-A and HLA-B alleles for most subjects in the first cohort. In the study, around 150 TCR beta chains were listed as associated with cytomegalovirus. Because HLA typing was unavailable for some donors at each locus, only the typed subset was used in association tests. V-gene and J-gene trimming of TCR beta chains was associated with a missense DCLRE1C variant in a later genetic analysis, and the association was replicated in an independent cohort. When HLA alleles, especially DR and DQ, strongly co-occurred, TCR associations were difficult to assign to individual alleles. The presence/absence analyses assumed that sequencing depth was roughly uniform across donors, and that assumption may not be true. Broadly in line with IMGT annotations, most TCR beta V segments showed up in productive rearrangements about 87% or about 30% of the time in an earlier analysis of some 590 of the donors. A later analysis associated 15,000 or so TCR beta sequences with specific HLA alleles at a false discovery rate of 0.05. The classifier was reported to diagnose cytomegalovirus status with high specificity and sensitivity in both the original cohort and the validation cohort. For the cohort, immune exposure information was limited to CMV serostatus. In a later analysis, most CMV-associated TCR beta chains were found to appear HLA-restricted, with HLA associations seemingly driven largely by CMV exposure. Correlated functional status among segregating V segments might be attributable to linkage disequilibrium, but an unknown experimental factor could not be ruled out. In vitro tests confirmed that a few of the cytomegalovirus-associated TCR beta chains recognize cytomegalovirus antigens. The authors suggested that the approach could potentially be generalized to other disease states and immunological phenotypes. The earlier analysis of some 560 of the donors excluded 15 to 20 rarely observed V segments, including chromosome 9 orphons, because counts were too low. According to a later analysis, parvovirus B19, influenza, CMV and Epstein-Barr virus appeared linked to several top co-occurrence clusters. Most TCR sequences were observed very rarely across donors, whereas some public TCRs were present in many individuals. A later analysis found that TCR association rates varied across HLA loci, with DRB1 alleles showing the most associated TCRs and HLA-C alleles the fewest. A later genetic analysis reported fewer N-insertions in productive TCRs among donors in an Asian-associated ancestry cluster than the roughly 700-donor mean. In a later analysis, HLA-associated TCR beta chains were found to be more clonally expanded and to have lower generation probabilities than equally common non-associated chains. Some IMGT-functional V segments, including TRBV6-2 and TRBV6-3, could not be told apart with the 87-base-pair reads, so those segments were excluded. The sequencing pipeline was judged likely to have produced a cluster of highly shared sequence variants as a technical artifact.

Taken from the germline V gene, the CDR1 and CDR2 loops are SGHRS and YFSETQ. V is pared back by 0 bases and J by 2 bases, with 4 bases lying between the germline termini. From the cysteine up to the phenylalanine, the CDR3 has a length of 13 residues. Of the read, only the CDR3 DNA is kept; its 39 bases are in frame from base 1. The cohort was made up of 666 healthy bone marrow donors. Cohort members were all nominally healthy when sampled, although unrecorded immune exposures were likely present. The donor was CMV seropositive and belonged to the group of 250 to 350 seropositive cohort members. A peripheral blood sample was provided by each donor, and peripheral blood mononuclear cells were used for TCR beta sequencing. The Qiagen DNeasy Blood Extraction Kit was used to extract genomic DNA from the blood cell samples. The library came from the immunoSEQ multiplex PCR assay. The multiplex PCR relied on a mix of 60 forward primers for TCR Vbeta segments and 13 reverse primers for TCR Jbeta segments. The CDR3 region of rearranged TCR beta genes was amplified from genomic DNA by a multiplex PCR assay. Amplified TCR beta libraries were sequenced as 87-base-pair reads on the Illumina HiSeq System. Per the authors' processing: A later analysis tallied around 87 million unique TCR beta chains across the 610 or so repertoires, and about 10 million of those chains were shared by two or more donors. Raw reads were error-corrected and collapsed into unique sequences by a nearest-neighbor algorithm in which closely related sequences were merged to remove PCR and sequencing errors. Alignment of CDR3 sequences to IMGT reference sequences was used to assign V, D and J gene segments. For a sequence to be retained, a match of at least six nucleotides was required to both a V gene segment and a J gene segment. Rearrangements were called productive when the CDR3 lacked stop codons and stayed in frame with V and J; all others were non-productive. Following IMGT convention, CDR3 was defined as the stretch from the second conserved V-encoded cysteine up to the conserved J-encoded phenylalanine. The earlier analysis of about 610 of the donors excluded sequences that lacked an unambiguous match to a single V gene segment. An earlier analysis of several hundred of the donors called V segments functional above 56.7% productive rearrangements and segregating when the between-donor standard deviation exceeded 5%. A statistical classification framework was built to diagnose cytomegalovirus status from the catalog of TCR beta chain sequences. V and J gene assignment, in a later analysis, came from comparing TCR nucleotide sequences with IMGT/GENE-DB human TR gene sequences. A later analysis assigned CDR3 sequences and most-parsimonious VDJ recombination scenarios with the TCRdist pipeline. In a later analysis, each TCR beta chain was defined by its CDR3 amino acid sequence together with its V-gene family, and reads without a unique V-gene family were excluded. As a way to deal with suspected cross-contamination and a sequencing artifact, a later analysis dropped hundreds of nucleotide sequences that were highly shared and had low generation probability. In a later analysis, a clonal expansion index for each public chain was calculated from normalized within-repertoire ranks of inferred template counts. Generation probabilities in a later analysis came from a VDJ recombination model fitted to out-of-frame rearrangements, and those results were checked against IGoR. A later analysis scored TCR-TCR, TCR-HLA and TCR-CMV co-occurrence with hypergeometric tests, applying a repertoire-size bias correction to TCR pairs. To estimate false discovery rates, a later analysis permuted the HLA or CMV assignments 20 times. In a later analysis, co-occurring TCRs were grouped using DBSCAN, and TCRdist sequence similarity was added for clustering within HLA-allele-positive subsets. Co-occurrence clustering excluded repertoires with fewer than 30,000 or more than 120,000 public chains, plus five with anomalous nucleotide sharing. The table comes from immuneACCESS by way of TCRdb, which keeps in-frame sequences with V and J called. Part of the clones is missing from these tables; in studies checked, under half for an unresolved V gene and the rest for unknown reasons. That table is the source of V, J and clone size, and D and trimming were worked out from the DNA. The sample has some 200,000 clones on record, almost 70% of them singletons. Of the sample, less than 3% is held by the ten largest clones.

The chain uses TRBV5-1 and TRBJ2-3, with no D gene named confidently. Sequencing was done on a sample of PBMCs. This receptor was obtained from a middle-aged man in good health and CMV-seropositive. The CDR3 is CASSLVATDTQYF. In nucleotide form, the sequence is TGCGCCAGCAGCTTGGTGGCCACAGATACGCAGTATTTT.